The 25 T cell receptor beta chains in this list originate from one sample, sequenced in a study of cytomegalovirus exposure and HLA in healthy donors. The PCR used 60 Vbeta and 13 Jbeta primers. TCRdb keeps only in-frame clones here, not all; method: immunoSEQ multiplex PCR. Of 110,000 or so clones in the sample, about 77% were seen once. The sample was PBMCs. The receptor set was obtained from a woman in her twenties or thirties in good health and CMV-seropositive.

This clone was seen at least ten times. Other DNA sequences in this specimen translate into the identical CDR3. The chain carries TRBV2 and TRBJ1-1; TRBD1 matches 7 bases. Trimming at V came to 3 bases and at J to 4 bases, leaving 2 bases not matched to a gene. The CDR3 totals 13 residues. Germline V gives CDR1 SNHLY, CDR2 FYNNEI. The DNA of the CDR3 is TGTGCCAGCAGTGAGCAGGGGGGCACTGAAGCTTTCTTT. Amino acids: CASSEQGGTEAFF.

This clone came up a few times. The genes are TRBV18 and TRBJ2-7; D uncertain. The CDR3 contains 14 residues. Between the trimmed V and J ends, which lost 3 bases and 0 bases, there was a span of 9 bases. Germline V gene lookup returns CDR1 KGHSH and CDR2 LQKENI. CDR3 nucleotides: TGTGCCAGCTCACCTGGAGTGGGCTCCTACGAGCAGTACTTC. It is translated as CASSPGVGSYEQYF.

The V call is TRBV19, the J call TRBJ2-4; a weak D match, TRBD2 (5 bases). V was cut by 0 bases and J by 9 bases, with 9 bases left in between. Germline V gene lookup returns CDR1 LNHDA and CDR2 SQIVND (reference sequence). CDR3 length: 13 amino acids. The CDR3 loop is CASSIEAASIQYF. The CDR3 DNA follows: TGTGCCAGTAGTATAGAAGCGGCTAGCATTCAGTACTTC.

The CDR3 reads CASSFGAGNYGYTF. CDR3 in DNA: TGTGCCAGCAGCTTCGGCGCGGGGAACTATGGCTACACCTTC. This sequence joins TRBV5-6 and TRBJ1-2; unclear D gene. The CDR3 has 14 residues. Germline assignment: CDR1 SGHDT and CDR2 YYEEEE. V gave up 2 bases and J gave up 2 bases, with 10 bases separating them.

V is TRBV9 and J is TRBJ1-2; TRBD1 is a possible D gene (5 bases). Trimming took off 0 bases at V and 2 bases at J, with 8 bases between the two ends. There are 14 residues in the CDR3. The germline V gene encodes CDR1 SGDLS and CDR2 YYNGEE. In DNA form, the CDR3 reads TGTGCCAGCAGCGTAGGGACATTAAACTATGGCTACACCTTC. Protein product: CASSVGTLNYGYTF.

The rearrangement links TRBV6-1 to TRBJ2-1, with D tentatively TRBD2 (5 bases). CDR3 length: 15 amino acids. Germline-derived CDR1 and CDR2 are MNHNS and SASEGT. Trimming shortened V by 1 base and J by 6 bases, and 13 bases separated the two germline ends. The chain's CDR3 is CASSEGYVAINEQFF. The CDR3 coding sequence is TGTGCCAGCAGTGAAGGTTACGTAGCGATCAATGAGCAGTTCTTC.

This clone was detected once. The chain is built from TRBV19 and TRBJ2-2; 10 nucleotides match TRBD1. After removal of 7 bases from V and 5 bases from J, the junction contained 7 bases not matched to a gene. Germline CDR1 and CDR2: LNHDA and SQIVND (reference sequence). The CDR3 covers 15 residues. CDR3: CASNKGQGQTGELFF. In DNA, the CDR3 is TGTGCCAGTAACAAGGGACAGGGGCAAACCGGGGAGCTGTTTTTT.

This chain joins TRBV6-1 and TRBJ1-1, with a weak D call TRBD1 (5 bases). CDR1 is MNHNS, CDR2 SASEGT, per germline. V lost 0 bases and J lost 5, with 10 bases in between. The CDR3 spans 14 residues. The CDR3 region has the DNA TGTGCCAGCAGTGAAGCTGATAGGGGAACTGAAGCTTTCTTT. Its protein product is CASSEADRGTEAFF.

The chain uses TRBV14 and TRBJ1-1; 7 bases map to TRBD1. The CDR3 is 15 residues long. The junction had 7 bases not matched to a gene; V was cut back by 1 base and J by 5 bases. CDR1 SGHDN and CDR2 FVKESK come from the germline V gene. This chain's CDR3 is CASSQALTGWTEAFF. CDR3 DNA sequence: TGTGCCAGCAGCCAAGCGCTGACAGGGTGGACTGAAGCTTTCTTT.

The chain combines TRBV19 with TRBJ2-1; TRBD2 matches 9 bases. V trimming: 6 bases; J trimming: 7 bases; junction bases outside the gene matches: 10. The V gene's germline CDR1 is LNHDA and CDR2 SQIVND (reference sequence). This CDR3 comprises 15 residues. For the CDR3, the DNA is TGTGCCAGTAGCCTAAGCGGGGGGCTTGGGAATGAGCAGTTCTTC. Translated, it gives CASSLSGGLGNEQFF.

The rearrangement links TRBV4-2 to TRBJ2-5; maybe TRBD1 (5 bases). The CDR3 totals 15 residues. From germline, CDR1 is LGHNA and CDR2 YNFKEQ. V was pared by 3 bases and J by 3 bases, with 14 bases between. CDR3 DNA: TGTGCCAGCAGCCAGACAGAAAATCTAGAAGAGACCCAGTACTTC. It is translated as CASSQTENLEETQYF.

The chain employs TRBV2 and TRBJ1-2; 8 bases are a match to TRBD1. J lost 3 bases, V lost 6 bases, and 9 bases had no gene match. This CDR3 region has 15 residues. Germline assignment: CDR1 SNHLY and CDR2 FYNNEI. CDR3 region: CASRLDRVRDYGYTF. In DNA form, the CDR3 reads TGTGCCAGCAGACTGGACAGGGTCAGGGACTATGGCTACACCTTC.

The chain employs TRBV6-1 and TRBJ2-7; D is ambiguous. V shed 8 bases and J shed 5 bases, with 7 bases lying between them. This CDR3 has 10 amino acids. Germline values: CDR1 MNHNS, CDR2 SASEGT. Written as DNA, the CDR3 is TGTGCCAGCGATGGGCACGAGCAGTACTTC. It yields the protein CASDGHEQYF.

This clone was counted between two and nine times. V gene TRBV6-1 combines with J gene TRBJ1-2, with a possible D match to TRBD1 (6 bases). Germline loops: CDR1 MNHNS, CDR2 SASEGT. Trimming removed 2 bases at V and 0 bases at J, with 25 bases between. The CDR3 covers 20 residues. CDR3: CASSEMYYAGGDSPNYGYTF. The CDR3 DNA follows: TGTGCCAGCAGTGAAATGTACTATGCGGGGGGCGATTCACCTAACTATGGCTACACCTTC.

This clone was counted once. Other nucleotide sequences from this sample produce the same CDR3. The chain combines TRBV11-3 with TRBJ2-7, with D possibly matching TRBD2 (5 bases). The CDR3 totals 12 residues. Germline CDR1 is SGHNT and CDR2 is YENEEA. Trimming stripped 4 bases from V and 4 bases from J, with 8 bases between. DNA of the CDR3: TGTGCCAGCAGCTCCAGCGGTTACGAGCAGTACTTC. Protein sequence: CASSSSGYEQYF.

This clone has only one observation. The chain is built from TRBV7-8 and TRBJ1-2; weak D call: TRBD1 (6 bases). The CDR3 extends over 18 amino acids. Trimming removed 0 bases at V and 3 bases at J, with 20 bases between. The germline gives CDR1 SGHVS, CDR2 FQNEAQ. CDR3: CASSLAMGQRFLDYGYTF. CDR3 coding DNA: TGTGCCAGCAGCTTAGCGATGGGACAAAGGTTTTTAGACTATGGCTACACCTTC.

As DNA, the CDR3 is TGTGCCAGCAGTTCCTCGGGGACTAGCCGATACAATGAGCAGTTCTTC. Translation gives CASSSSGTSRYNEQFF. The chain combines TRBV6-5 with TRBJ2-1; 9 nucleotides align to TRBD2. The CDR3 runs 16 residues. Germline V gene data show CDR1 as MNHEY and CDR2 as SVGAGI. The ends lost 4 bases at V and 4 bases at J; junction bases unmatched: 8.

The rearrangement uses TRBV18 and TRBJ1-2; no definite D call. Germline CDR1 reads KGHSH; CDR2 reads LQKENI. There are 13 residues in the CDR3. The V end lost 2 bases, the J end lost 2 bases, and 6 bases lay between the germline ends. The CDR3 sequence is CASSPSGNYGYTF. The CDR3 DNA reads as TGTGCCAGCTCACCATCGGGGAACTATGGCTACACCTTC.

The CDR3 sequence is CASSGSSGAGANVLTF. CDR3 nucleotide sequence: TGTGCCAGCAGTGGTAGTTCAGGGGCTGGGGCCAACGTCCTGACTTTC. V and J are TRBV6-6 and TRBJ2-6; a weak D match, TRBD1 (6 bases). Trimming cost V 5 bases and J 2 bases, with 13 bases left between them. The CDR3 runs to 16 residues. Per the germline V gene, CDR1 is MNHNY and CDR2 is SVGAGI (reference sequence).

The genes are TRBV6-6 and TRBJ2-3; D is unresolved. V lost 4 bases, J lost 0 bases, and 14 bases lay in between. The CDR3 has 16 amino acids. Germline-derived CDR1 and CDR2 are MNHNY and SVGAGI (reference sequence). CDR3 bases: TGTGCCAGCAGTTCCGTGATCGCGCCGAGCACAGATACGCAGTATTTT. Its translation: CASSSVIAPSTDTQYF.

CDR3 in DNA: TGTGCCAGCAGCGCGTCCTACGAGCAGTACTTC. Its protein is CASSASYEQYF. J is TRBJ2-7 and V is TRBV5-6, with D unclear. Germline V gives CDR1 SGHDT, CDR2 YYEEEE. CDR3 length equals 11 residues. The ends were cut back, 4 bases at V and 1 base at J, with 3 bases in the middle.

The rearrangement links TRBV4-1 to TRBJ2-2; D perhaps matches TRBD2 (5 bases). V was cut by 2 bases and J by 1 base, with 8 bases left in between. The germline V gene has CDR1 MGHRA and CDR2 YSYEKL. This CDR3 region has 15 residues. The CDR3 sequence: CASSQQLGNTGELFF. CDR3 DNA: TGCGCCAGCAGCCAACAACTAGGGAACACCGGGGAGCTGTTTTTT.

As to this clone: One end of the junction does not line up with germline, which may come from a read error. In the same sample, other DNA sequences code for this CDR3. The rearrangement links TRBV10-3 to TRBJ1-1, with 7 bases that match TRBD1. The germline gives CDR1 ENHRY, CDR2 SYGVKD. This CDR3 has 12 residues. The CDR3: CAISEAQGKAFF. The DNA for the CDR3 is TGTGCCATCAGTGAAGCACAGGGGAAAGCCTTCTTT.

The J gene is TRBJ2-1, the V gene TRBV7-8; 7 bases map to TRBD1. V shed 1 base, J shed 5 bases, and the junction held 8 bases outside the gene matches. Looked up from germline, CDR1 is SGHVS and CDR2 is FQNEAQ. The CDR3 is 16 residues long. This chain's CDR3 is CASSLETGSNNNEQFF. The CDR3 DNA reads TGTGCCAGCAGCTTAGAGACAGGGTCGAATAACAATGAGCAGTTCTTC.

CDR3 amino acids: CASVDRSGTGELFF. The DNA for the CDR3 is TGTGCCAGCGTAGATCGTAGCGGCACCGGGGAGCTGTTTTTT. This chain joins TRBV2 and TRBJ2-2, with D maybe TRBD2 (6 bases). Trimming cost V 8 bases and J 4 bases, with 14 bases left between them. This CDR3 contains 14 residues. Germline V lookup: CDR1 SNHLY, CDR2 FYNNEI.